The 26 T cell receptor beta chains given below trace back to one sample, sequenced in a study of blood T cell repertoires in COVID-19. The protocol was immunoSEQ multiplex PCR, while the TCRdb copy is restricted to in-frame clones and leaves out a portion. The table has around 420,000 clones, roughly 87% seen once. Sequenced: PBMCs or T cells enriched from blood (not recorded which). The receptors here all came from a woman aged 40 to 50 with acute COVID-19.

The genes are TRBV5-1 and TRBJ1-4; 9 positions match TRBD1. The V gene's germline CDR1 is SGHRS and CDR2 YFSETQ. CDR3 size: 14 residues. Trimming removed 4 bases from V and 8 bases from J; junction bases left unmatched: 6. CDR3 nucleotide sequence: TGCGCCAGCAGCCAGGGACAGGGTGGAGAAAAACTGTTTTTT. It translates to CASSQGQGGEKLFF.

The J gene is TRBJ1-2, the V gene TRBV5-6, with 9 bases identical to TRBD1. This CDR3 is 14 amino acids long. The ends lost 4 bases at V and 10 bases at J; junction bases unmatched: 11. CDR1 and CDR2 (germline): SGHDT, YYEEEE. The CDR3 region is CASSRDRDIFDYTF. CDR3 coding DNA: TGTGCCAGCAGCCGGGACAGGGACATTTTCGACTACACCTTC.

This clone was detected a few times. J is TRBJ1-5 and V is TRBV2; possible D gene TRBD1, 5 bases. Germline V gives CDR1 SNHLY, CDR2 FYNNEI. V was trimmed by 1 base and J by 0 bases, leaving 19 bases between them. CDR3 length equals 19 residues. CDR3 bases: TGTGCCAGCAGTGAAGGGGCAGGGTCCTTCGACATTAGCAATCAGCCCCAGCATTTT. Translation: CASSEGAGSFDISNQPQHF.

The chain employs TRBV20-1 and TRBJ1-4; unclear D gene. Trimming removed 3 bases from V and 1 base from J, with 6 bases in between. This CDR3 comprises 13 residues. The germline gives CDR1 DFQATT, CDR2 SNEGSKA (reference sequence). The CDR3 here is CSASLGTNEKLFF. The DNA of the CDR3 is TGCAGTGCTAGTCTAGGAACTAATGAAAAACTGTTTTTT.

This chain uses TRBV6-5 with TRBJ1-3, with D maybe TRBD1 (6 bases). The V and J ends lost 5 bases and 0 bases respectively, with 11 bases between them. The CDR3 spans 15 residues. Germline CDR1 reads MNHEY; CDR2 reads SVGAGI. The CDR3 is CASSNRANSGNTIYF. As DNA, the CDR3 is TGTGCCAGCAGTAACAGGGCTAACTCTGGAAACACCATATATTTT.

Regarding this clone: At the DNA level, this CDR3 is encoded by other sequences in the same sample as well. The gene calls are TRBV6-5 and TRBJ1-2; possibly TRBD1 for D (5 bases). The V gene lost 5 bases and the J gene lost 0 bases, with 10 bases spanning the gap. CDR1 is MNHEY, CDR2 SVGAGI, per germline. The length of the CDR3 is 14 residues. Written as DNA, the CDR3 is TGTGCCAGCAGTAGAGACAGAGCTAACTATGGCTACACCTTC. Amino acids: CASSRDRANYGYTF.

The chain carries TRBV5-8 and TRBJ1-4; D might be TRBD1 (6 bases). Per the germline V gene, CDR1 is SGHTS and CDR2 is YDEGEE. Trimming took off 0 bases at V and 8 bases at J, with 8 bases between the two ends. The CDR3 covers 13 residues. The CDR3 sequence is CASSLAQGEKLFF. The CDR3 DNA reads as TGTGCCAGCAGCTTGGCCCAGGGGGAAAAACTGTTTTTT.

V usage is TRBV9 and J usage is TRBJ1-6; D unclear. Germline V CDR1 and CDR2: SGDLS, YYNGEE. Trimming stripped 8 bases from V and 2 bases from J, with 17 bases between. The CDR3 loop spans 16 amino acids. The CDR3 sequence: CASSRAGEPYNSPLHF. Written as DNA, the CDR3 is TGTGCCAGTTCACGTGCCGGGGAGCCCTATAATTCACCCCTCCACTTT.

The V call is TRBV13, the J call TRBJ2-1; 15 bases line up with TRBD2. Germline lookup yields CDR1 PRHDT and CDR2 FYEKMQ (reference sequence). The CDR3 extends over 16 amino acids. The J segment lost 8 bases and the V segment lost 1 base, leaving 3 bases of the junction unmatched. CDR3 residues: CASSLVGLAGGDEQFF. The CDR3 DNA follows: TGTGCCAGCAGCTTAGTGGGACTAGCGGGGGGAGATGAGCAGTTCTTC.

The chain carries TRBV27 and TRBJ1-4, with D possibly matching TRBD1 (6 bases). The V end lost 8 bases, the J end lost 10 bases, and 20 bases lay between the germline ends. The length of the CDR3 is 14 residues. Germline lookup yields CDR1 MNHEY and CDR2 SMNVEV (reference sequence). The CDR3 sequence: CASYGGALIGKLFF. The CDR3 DNA follows: TGTGCCAGCTACGGGGGGGCTCTAATAGGAAAACTGTTTTTT. The full variable domain, with the rest looked up from reference TRBV27 and TRBJ1-4, is EAQVTQNPRYLITVTGKKLTVTCSQNMNHEYMSWYRQDPGLGLRQIYYSMNVEVTDKGDVPEGYKVSRKEKRNFPLILESPSPNQTSLYFCASYGGALIGKLFFGSGTQLSVL.

This clone was seen only once. The rearrangement joins TRBV5-1 to TRBJ1-2, with D perhaps TRBD1 (5 bases). Trimming shortened V by 2 bases and J by 8 bases, and 16 bases separated the two germline ends. The CDR3 covers 14 residues. Germline lookup yields CDR1 SGHRS and CDR2 YFSETQ. Written as DNA, the CDR3 is TGCGCCAGCAGCTTAGGCGACAGCTCTCAAGGCTACACCTTC. This sequence encodes CASSLGDSSQGYTF.

This rearrangement joins TRBV19 to TRBJ1-2, with D maybe TRBD1 (6 bases). Germline V gene data show CDR1 as LNHDA and CDR2 as SQIVND (reference sequence). This CDR3 has 12 residues. Trimming removed 9 bases from V and 8 bases from J, with 16 bases in between. For the CDR3, the DNA is TGTGCCAGCTTCCGGGGGGCGACGGGCTACACCTTC. Residues: CASFRGATGYTF. The full variable domain, in which reference TRBV19 and TRBJ1-2 provide the parts outside the CDR3, is DGGITQSPKYLFRKEGQNVTLSCEQNLNHDAMYWYRQDPGQGLRLIYYSQIVNDFQKGDIAEGYSVSREKKESFPLTVTSAQKNPTAFYLCASFRGATGYTFGSGTRLTVV.

The chain carries TRBV18 and TRBJ1-1; 9 bases align to TRBD1. J lost 5 bases, V lost 3 bases, and 4 bases had no gene match. This CDR3 contains 14 residues. From germline, CDR1 is KGHSH and CDR2 LQKENI. The CDR3 DNA sequence: TGTGCCAGCTCACCGACAGGGGGAAGGACTGAAGCTTTCTTT. This gives the protein CASSPTGGRTEAFF. Combining the CDR3 with reference TRBV18 and TRBJ1-1 gives the whole variable domain NAGVMQNPRHLVRRRGQEARLRCSPMKGHSHVYWYRQLPEEGLKFMVYLQKENIIDESGMPKERFSAEFPKEGPSILRIQQVVRGDSAAYFCASSPTGGRTEAFFGQGTRLTVV.

The gene calls are TRBV24-1 and TRBJ2-2; D possibly corresponds to TRBD1 (7 bases). The CDR3 has 16 residues. Deletions cut 2 bases from V and 6 bases from J, with 15 bases between. Germline-derived CDR1 and CDR2 are KGHDR and SFDVKD. Written as DNA, the CDR3 is TGTGCCACCAGTGATTCGTACAGGGGAGGTTCCGGGGAGCTGTTTTTT. Protein product: CATSDSYRGGSGELFF.

The chain joins TRBV12-3 or TRBV12-4 to TRBJ1-1; D gene ambiguous. Trimming removed 3 bases from V and 3 bases from J, with 8 bases in between. The CDR3 loop spans 13 amino acids. This chain's CDR3 is CASSFTEDTEAFF. The CDR3 DNA follows: TGTGCCAGCAGTTTTACGGAGGACACTGAAGCTTTCTTT.

This chain uses TRBV7-2 with TRBJ1-2; 7 bases map to TRBD1. Germline values: CDR1 SGHTA, CDR2 FQGNSA. This CDR3 contains 13 residues. The V and J ends lost 5 bases and 5 bases, in that order; junction bases with no gene match: 5. For the CDR3, the DNA is TGTGCCAGCAGCCGACCGGGACAGTATGGCTACACCTTC. Its translation: CASSRPGQYGYTF.

This chain uses TRBV19 with TRBJ2-1, with TRBD2 identical over 8 bases. CDR3 size: 14 residues. CDR1 is LNHDA, CDR2 SQIVND, per germline (reference sequence). After removal of 6 bases from V and 5 bases from J, the junction contained 6 bases not matched to a gene. In DNA form, the CDR3 reads TGTGCCAGTAGCCCCGGGGGGGCCAACAATGAGCAGTTCTTC. As protein: CASSPGGANNEQFF.

This clone has only one observation. CDR3 sequence: CASSLAGGYNEQFF. CDR3 coding DNA: TGTGCCAGCTCCCTAGCGGGGGGGTACAATGAGCAGTTCTTC. This chain connects TRBV2 to TRBJ2-1; TRBD2 matches 12 bases. Trimming cost V 8 bases and J 4 bases; bases outside gene matches: 3. Germline CDR1 SNHLY, CDR2 FYNNEI. The CDR3 extends over 14 amino acids. The full variable domain, in which reference TRBV2 and TRBJ2-1 provide the parts outside the CDR3, is EPEVTQTPSHQVTQMGQEVILRCVPISNHLYFYWYRQILGQKVEFLVSFYNNEISEKSEIFDDQFSVERPDGSNFTLKIRSTKLEDSAMYFCASSLAGGYNEQFFGPGTRLTVL.

This sequence joins TRBV7-8 and TRBJ2-3; D unclear. This CDR3 contains 13 residues. Per germline, CDR1 SGHVS and CDR2 FQNEAQ. Trimming pared 0 bases from V and 5 bases from J, leaving 6 bases between. The CDR3 DNA reads TGTGCCAGCAGCTTAGCAGAGGTAGATACGCAGTATTTT. Translation gives CASSLAEVDTQYF.

The V gene is TRBV11-3, the J gene TRBJ1-1; D perhaps matches TRBD1 (6 bases). Germline lookup yields CDR1 SGHNT and CDR2 YENEEA. Trimming cost V 5 bases and J 6 bases, with 13 bases left between them. The CDR3 spans 13 residues. CDR3 protein: CASSPTGWSEAFF. The DNA for the CDR3 is TGTGCCAGCAGCCCGACAGGATGGTCTGAAGCTTTCTTT. Based on the CDR3 plus reference TRBV11-3 and TRBJ1-1, the full variable domain is EAGVVQSPRYKIIEKKQPVAFWCNPISGHNTLYWYLQNLGQGPELLIRYENEEAVDDSQLPKDRFSAERLKGVDSTLKIQPAELGDSAVYLCASSPTGWSEAFFGQGTRLTVV.

The chain carries TRBV5-4 and TRBJ2-3; TRBD1 agrees at 9 bases. V was pared by 4 bases and J by 2 bases, with 5 bases of the junction left unmatched. The CDR3 is 15 residues long. Germline values: CDR1 SGHNT, CDR2 YYREEE (reference sequence). CDR3 DNA sequence: TGTGCCAGCAGCCCGGACAGGGGATTCACAGATACGCAGTATTTT. Its translation: CASSPDRGFTDTQYF.

The chain employs TRBV27 and TRBJ2-3; D is possibly TRBD2 (7 bases). CDR1 and CDR2 from the germline V gene are MNHEY and SMNVEV (reference sequence). The CDR3 spans 14 residues. Between the trimmed V and J ends, which lost 3 bases and 5 bases, there was a span of 12 bases. The CDR3 DNA reads TGTGCCAGCAGTTTGGGGGGGCGCAGAGATACGCAGTATTTT. It translates to CASSLGGRRDTQYF.

This chain connects TRBV11-2 to TRBJ2-5; 9 nucleotides match TRBD1. Germline CDR1 SGHAT, CDR2 FQNNGV. The CDR3 consists of 16 residues. The J segment lost 4 bases and the V segment lost 1 base, leaving 7 bases of the junction unmatched. The CDR3 DNA reads as TGTGCCAGCAGCTTAGTTCGCGGGACAGGGACAGAGACCCAGTACTTC. As protein: CASSLVRGTGTETQYF.

The gene calls are TRBV7-2 and TRBJ2-7, with D possibly TRBD1 on 6 matching bases. CDR3 length: 16 amino acids. The germline V gene has CDR1 SGHTA and CDR2 FQGNSA. The ends were cut back, 7 bases at V and 7 bases at J, with 26 bases in the middle. DNA for the CDR3: TGTGCCAGCACCTTCACGCCCGGGACACCCGCTAATGAGCAGTACTTC. Its protein product is CASTFTPGTPANEQYF.

The gene calls are TRBV5-5 and TRBJ1-2, with 8 bases fitting TRBD1. The V segment lost 3 bases and the J segment 0 bases; nucleotides outside the gene matches: 7. Germline CDR1 and CDR2: SGHKS and YYEKEE (reference sequence). This CDR3 spans 16 amino acids. Here the CDR3 reads CASSWEDRAANYGYTF. DNA for the CDR3: TGTGCCAGCAGCTGGGAGGACAGGGCAGCTAACTATGGCTACACCTTC.

The sample holds one count of this clone. The V gene is TRBV6-5, the J gene TRBJ1-1; tentatively, D is TRBD1 (5 bases). Germline lookup yields CDR1 MNHEY and CDR2 SVGAGI. Deletions cut 7 bases from V and 4 bases from J, with 16 bases between. This CDR3 spans 14 amino acids. The CDR3 DNA follows: TGTGCCAGCACAGGGTACTCCGGCGGCACTGAAGCTTTCTTT. Translating gives CASTGYSGGTEAFF.